The clone carrying this TCR beta chain has a handful of counts. As yet, its antigen is unknown. The data belong to a study of T cells in Graves' hyperthyroidism and ophthalmopathy. Study-wide results and caveats: Onset of ophthalmopathy came a median 6.5 months after the model predicted it.

V was trimmed by 0 bases and J by 5 bases, leaving 14 bases between them. Germline V gene sequence: CDR1 LNHDA, CDR2 SQIVND (reference sequence). This CDR3 region has 15 residues. Amplified TCR beta CDR3 regions came from RNA transcripts. HTBI primers were employed in a first-round RT-PCR of the TCR CDR3. TCRdb reprocessed the multiplex PCR reads via MiXCR and lists one record per CDR3 protein. This sample has hundreds of thousands of distinct CDR3 sequences, with 13% found just once. Diagnosis rested on symptoms, serum thyroxine and TRAb, thyroid ultrasound, and orbital computed tomography. The PBMCs studied were ones that came from 8 to 10 ml fresh peripheral blood.

J is TRBJ2-7 and V is TRBV19; TRBD2 might be the D (5 bases). The TCR comes from a woman aged 18-29 years with Graves' hyperthyroidism. Sample: blood. DNA of the CDR3: TGTGCCAGTAGTATAGATGAACGGGGTCGAGACGAGCAGTACTTC. This codes for CASSIDERGRDEQYF.